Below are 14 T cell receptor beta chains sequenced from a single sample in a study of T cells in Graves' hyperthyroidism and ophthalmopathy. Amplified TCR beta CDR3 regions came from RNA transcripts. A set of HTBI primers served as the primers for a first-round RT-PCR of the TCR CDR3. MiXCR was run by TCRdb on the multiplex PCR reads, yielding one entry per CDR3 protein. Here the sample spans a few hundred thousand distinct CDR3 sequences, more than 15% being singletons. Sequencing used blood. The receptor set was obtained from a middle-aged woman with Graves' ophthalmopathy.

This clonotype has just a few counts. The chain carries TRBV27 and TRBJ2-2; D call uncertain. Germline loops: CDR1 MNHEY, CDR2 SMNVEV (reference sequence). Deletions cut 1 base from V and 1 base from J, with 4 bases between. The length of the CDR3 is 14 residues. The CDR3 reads CASSLFWNTGELFF. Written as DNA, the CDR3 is TGTGCCAGCAGTTTATTCTGGAACACCGGGGAGCTGTTTTTT.

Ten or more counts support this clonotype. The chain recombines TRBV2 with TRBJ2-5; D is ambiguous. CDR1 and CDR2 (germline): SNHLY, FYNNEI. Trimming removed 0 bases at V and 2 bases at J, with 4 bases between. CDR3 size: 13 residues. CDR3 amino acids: CASSEAAQETQYF. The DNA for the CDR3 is TGTGCCAGCAGTGAAGCAGCTCAAGAGACCCAGTACTTC.

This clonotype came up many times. The CDR3 sequence is CASSLFGATNEKLFF. For the CDR3, the DNA is TGTGCCAGCAGCTTGTTCGGTGCAACTAATGAAAAACTGTTTTTT. This rearrangement joins TRBV7-2 to TRBJ1-4; the D is unclear. This CDR3 has 15 amino acids. The germline V gene encodes CDR1 SGHTA and CDR2 FQGNSA. Trimming took off 3 bases at V and 0 bases at J, with 8 bases between the two ends.

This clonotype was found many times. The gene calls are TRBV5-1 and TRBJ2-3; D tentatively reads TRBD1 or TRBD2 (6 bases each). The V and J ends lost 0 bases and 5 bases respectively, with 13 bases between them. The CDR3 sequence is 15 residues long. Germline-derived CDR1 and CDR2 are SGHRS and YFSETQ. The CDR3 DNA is TGCGCCAGCAGCTTGGAGGGGGGCACGGGAGATACGCAGTATTTT. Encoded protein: CASSLEGGTGDTQYF.

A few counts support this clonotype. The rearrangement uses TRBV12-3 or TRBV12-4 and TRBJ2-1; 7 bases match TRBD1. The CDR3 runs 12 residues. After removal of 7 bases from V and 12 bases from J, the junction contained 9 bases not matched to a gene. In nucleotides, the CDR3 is TGTGCCAGCACCCCAGGGGGTTATTCGCAGTTCTTC. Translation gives CASTPGGYSQFF.

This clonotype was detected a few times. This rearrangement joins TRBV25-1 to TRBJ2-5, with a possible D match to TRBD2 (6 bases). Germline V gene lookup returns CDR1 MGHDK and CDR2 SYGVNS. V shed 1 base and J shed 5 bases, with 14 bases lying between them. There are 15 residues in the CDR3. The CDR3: CASSEWGVPGETQYF. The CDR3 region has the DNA TGTGCCAGCAGTGAATGGGGGGTCCCCGGTGAGACCCAGTACTTC. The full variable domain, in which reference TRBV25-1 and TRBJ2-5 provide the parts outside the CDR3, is EADIYQTPRYLVIGTGKKITLECSQTMGHDKMYWYQQDPGMELHLIHYSYGVNSTEKGDLSSESTVSRIRTEHFPLTLESARPSHTSQYLCASSEWGVPGETQYFGPGTRLLVL.

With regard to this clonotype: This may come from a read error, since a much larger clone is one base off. Here the CDR3 reads CASSPRMGLKDTQYF. The CDR3 bases are TGTGCCAGCAGCCCGCGTATGGGGCTGAAAGATACCCAGTACTTC. J is TRBJ2-5 and V is TRBV7-9; D possibly corresponds to TRBD1 (5 bases). The CDR3 totals 15 residues. Looked up from germline, CDR1 is SEHNR and CDR2 is FQNEAQ (reference sequence).

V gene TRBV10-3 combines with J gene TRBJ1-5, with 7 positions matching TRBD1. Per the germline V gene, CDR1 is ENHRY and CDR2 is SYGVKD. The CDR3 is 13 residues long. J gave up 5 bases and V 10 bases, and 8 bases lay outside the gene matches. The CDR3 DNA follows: TGTGCCACTCGGCGACAGGGCGATCAGCCCCAGCATTTT. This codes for CATRRQGDQPQHF.

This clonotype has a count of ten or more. The CDR3 spells CASSLFERSPGGYGYTF. CDR3 nucleotide sequence: TGTGCCAGCAGCTTGTTTGAGCGGAGCCCGGGGGGCTATGGCTACACCTTC. The V gene is TRBV5-6, the J gene TRBJ1-2; possibly TRBD1 for D (5 bases). The V gene lost 1 base and the J gene lost 4 bases, with 20 bases spanning the gap. Germline values: CDR1 SGHDT, CDR2 YYEEEE. This CDR3 contains 17 residues.

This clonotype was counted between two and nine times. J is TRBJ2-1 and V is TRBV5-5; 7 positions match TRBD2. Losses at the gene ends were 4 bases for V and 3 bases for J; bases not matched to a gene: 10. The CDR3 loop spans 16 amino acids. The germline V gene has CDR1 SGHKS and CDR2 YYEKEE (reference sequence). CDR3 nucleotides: TGTGCCAGCAGCGGGCCCCGGGACTACAACTACAATGAGCAGTTCTTC. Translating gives CASSGPRDYNYNEQFF.

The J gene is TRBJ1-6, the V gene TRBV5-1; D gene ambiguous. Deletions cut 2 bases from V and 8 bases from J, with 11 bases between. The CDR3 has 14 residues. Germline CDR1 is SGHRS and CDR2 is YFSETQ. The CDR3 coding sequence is TGCGCCAGCAGCTTAGAAAGGGTTGATTCACCCCTCCACTTT. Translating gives CASSLERVDSPLHF.

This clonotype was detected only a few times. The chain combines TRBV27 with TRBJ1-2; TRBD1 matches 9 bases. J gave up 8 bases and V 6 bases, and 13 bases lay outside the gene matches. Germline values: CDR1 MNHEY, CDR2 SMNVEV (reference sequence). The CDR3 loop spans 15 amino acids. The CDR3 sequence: CASSFYTGGAGGYTF. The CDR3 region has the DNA TGTGCCAGCAGCTTCTATACAGGGGGCGCGGGAGGCTACACCTTC.

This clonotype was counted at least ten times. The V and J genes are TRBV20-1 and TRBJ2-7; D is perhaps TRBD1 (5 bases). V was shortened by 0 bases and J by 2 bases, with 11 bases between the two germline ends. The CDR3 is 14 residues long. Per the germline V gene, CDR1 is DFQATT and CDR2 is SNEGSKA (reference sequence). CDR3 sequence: CSAREGRIPYEQYF. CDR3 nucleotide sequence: TGCAGTGCTAGAGAGGGGCGGATTCCCTACGAGCAGTACTTC.

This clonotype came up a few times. The CDR3 spells CASNVQGAETEAFF. The CDR3 DNA is TGTGCCAGCAATGTACAGGGGGCAGAAACTGAAGCTTTCTTT. The chain recombines TRBV2 with TRBJ1-1; 9 bases map to TRBD1. The CDR3 contains 14 residues. The germline CDR1 and CDR2 sequences are SNHLY and FYNNEI. V was clipped by 7 bases and J by 5 bases; unmatched bases: 8.